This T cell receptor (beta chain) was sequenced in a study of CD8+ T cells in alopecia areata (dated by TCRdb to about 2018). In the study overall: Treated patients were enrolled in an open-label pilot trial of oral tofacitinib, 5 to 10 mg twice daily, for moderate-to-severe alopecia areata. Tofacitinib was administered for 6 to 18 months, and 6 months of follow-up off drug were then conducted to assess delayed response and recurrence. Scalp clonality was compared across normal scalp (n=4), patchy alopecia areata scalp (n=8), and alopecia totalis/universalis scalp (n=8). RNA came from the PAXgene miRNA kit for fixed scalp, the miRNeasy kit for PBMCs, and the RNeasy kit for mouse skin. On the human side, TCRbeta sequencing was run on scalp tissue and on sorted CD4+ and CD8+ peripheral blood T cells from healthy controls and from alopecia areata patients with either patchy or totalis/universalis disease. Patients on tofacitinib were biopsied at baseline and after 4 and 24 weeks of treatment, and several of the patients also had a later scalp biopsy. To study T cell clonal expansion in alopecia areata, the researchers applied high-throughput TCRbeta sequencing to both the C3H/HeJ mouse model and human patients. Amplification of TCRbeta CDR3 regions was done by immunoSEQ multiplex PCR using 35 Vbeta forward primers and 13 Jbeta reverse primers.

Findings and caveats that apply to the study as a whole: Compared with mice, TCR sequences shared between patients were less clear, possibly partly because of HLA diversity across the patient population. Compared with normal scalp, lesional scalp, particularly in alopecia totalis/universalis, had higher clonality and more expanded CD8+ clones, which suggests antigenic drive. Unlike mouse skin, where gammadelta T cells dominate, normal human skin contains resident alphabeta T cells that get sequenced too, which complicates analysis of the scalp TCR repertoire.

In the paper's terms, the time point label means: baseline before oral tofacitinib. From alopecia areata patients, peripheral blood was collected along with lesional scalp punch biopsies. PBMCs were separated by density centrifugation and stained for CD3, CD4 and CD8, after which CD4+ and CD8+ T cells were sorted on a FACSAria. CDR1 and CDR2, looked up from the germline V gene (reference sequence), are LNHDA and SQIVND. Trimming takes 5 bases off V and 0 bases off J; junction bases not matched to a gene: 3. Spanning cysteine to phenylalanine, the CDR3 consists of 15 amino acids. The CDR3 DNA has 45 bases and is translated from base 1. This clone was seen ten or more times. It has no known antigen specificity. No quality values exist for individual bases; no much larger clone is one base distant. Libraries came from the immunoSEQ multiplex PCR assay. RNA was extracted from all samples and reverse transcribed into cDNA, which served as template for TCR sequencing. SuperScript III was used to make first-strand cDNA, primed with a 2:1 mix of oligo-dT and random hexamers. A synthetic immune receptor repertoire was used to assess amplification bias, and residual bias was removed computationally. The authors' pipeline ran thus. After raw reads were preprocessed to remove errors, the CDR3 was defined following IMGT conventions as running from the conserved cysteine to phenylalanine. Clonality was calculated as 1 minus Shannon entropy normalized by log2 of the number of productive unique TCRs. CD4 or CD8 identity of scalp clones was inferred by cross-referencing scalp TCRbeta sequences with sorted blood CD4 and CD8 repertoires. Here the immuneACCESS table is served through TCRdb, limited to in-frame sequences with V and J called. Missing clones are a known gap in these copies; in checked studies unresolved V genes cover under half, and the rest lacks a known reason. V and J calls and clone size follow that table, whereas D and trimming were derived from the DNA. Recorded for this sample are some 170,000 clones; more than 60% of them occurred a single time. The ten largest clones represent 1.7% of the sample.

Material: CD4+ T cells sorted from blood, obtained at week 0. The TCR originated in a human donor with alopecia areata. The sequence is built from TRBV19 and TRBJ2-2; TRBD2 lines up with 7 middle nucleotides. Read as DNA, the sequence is TGTGCCAGTAGTCCCGGGACTACGAACACCGGGGAGCTGTTTTTT. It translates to CASSPGTTNTGELFF.